This T cell receptor beta chain appears in the sequencing data of a study of T cell clones after liver transplantation. Assay used: immunoSEQ multiplex PCR; TCRdb lists only in-frame clones, some missing. The sample lists more than 65,000 clones; roughly 80% were seen once. V was clipped by 5 bases and J by 2 bases, with 7 bases between them. CDR1 is SEHNR, CDR2 FQNEAQ, per germline (reference sequence). The CDR3 is made up of 12 amino acids. This receptor was taken from a human patient who received a liver transplant. Some T cells may arise from the graft donor. The sample here was CD4+ T cells from blood, taken 12 months after liver transplant. The chain employs TRBV7-9 and TRBJ2-7, with unresolved D. The CDR3: CASSRLAYEQYF. DNA of the CDR3: TGTGCCAGCAGCCGACTGGCCTACGAGCAGTACTTC.